The 26 T cell receptor beta chains presented below share a single source sample, sequenced in a study of blood T cell repertoires in COVID-19. This table comes from immunoSEQ multiplex PCR, and its TCRdb copy is limited to in-frame clones, with some not included. The profile covers about 300,000 clones, with around 84% appearing a single time and around 1.4% taken by the ten largest. The sequenced material came from peripheral blood. All receptors come from a man in his 70s with acute or convalescent COVID-19.

The chain couples TRBV5-1 to TRBJ2-7; 11 nucleotides line up with TRBD2. J was trimmed by 6 bases and V by 0 bases; bases with no gene match: 8. Germline CDR1 reads SGHRS; CDR2 reads YFSETQ. This CDR3 spans 16 amino acids. Here the CDR3 DNA reads TGCGCCAGCAGCTTGGGATTGACTAGCGGGGAATTCGAGCAGTACTTC. Translated, it gives CASSLGLTSGEFEQYF.

The CDR3 reads CASSGFVGGLYQETQYF. The CDR3 DNA sequence: TGTGCCAGCTCAGGCTTCGTAGGAGGACTTTACCAAGAGACCCAGTACTTC. The chain employs TRBV18 and TRBJ2-5; TRBD2 is a possible D gene (5 bases). CDR3 length: 17 amino acids. The ends were cut back, 5 bases at V and 0 bases at J, with 19 bases in the middle. Per the germline V gene, CDR1 is KGHSH and CDR2 is LQKENI.

The chain links TRBV5-4 to TRBJ1-1; maybe TRBD1 (5 bases). Germline values: CDR1 SGHNT, CDR2 YYREEE (reference sequence). CDR3 size: 14 residues. With 0 bases removed from V and 4 bases from J, the gap between germline ends came to 10 bases. The CDR3 reads CASSLARVGTEAFF. For the CDR3, the DNA is TGTGCCAGCAGCTTGGCCAGGGTTGGCACTGAAGCTTTCTTT.

In this sample, this clone turned up a few times. Other DNA sequences in the sample encode the same CDR3. The CDR3 bases are TGTGCCAGCAGTTTCTTATCGCGGGGGGCTGGGGGCTACACCTTC. Translating it yields CASSFLSRGAGGYTF. This chain joins TRBV28 and TRBJ1-2; weak D call: TRBD1 (6 bases). This CDR3 spans 15 amino acids. The V gene's germline CDR1 is MDHEN and CDR2 SYDVKM. V was shortened by 3 bases and J by 8 bases, with 19 bases between the two germline ends.

The chain has TRBV4-2 and TRBJ2-5, with 8 bases identical to TRBD1. V lost 5 bases and J lost 4; bases outside the gene matches: 12. Germline V gene lookup returns CDR1 LGHNA and CDR2 YNFKEQ. This CDR3 is 16 amino acids long. The CDR3 sequence: CASSNRQGRGGETQYF. The CDR3 DNA reads as TGTGCCAGCAGCAACAGACAGGGGCGTGGTGGAGAGACCCAGTACTTC.

This chain uses TRBV28 with TRBJ2-1; possible D gene TRBD2, 5 bases. The CDR3 sequence is 12 residues long. In germline, CDR1 is MDHEN, CDR2 SYDVKM. V lost 3 bases, J lost 13 bases, and 13 bases lay in between. Written as DNA, the CDR3 is TGTGCCAGCAGTTTTTTGGCGGGCCCACAGTTCTTC. This codes for CASSFLAGPQFF.

The chain joins TRBV29-1 to TRBJ1-5; the D gene is possibly TRBD1 (5 bases). Per germline, CDR1 SQVTM and CDR2 ANQGSEA. This CDR3 is 14 amino acids long. Deletions cut 7 bases from V and 6 bases from J, with 19 bases between. The CDR3 DNA is TGCAGCGCCGGGACTTCTGACGGCAGTCAGCCCCAGCATTTT. Amino acid sequence: CSAGTSDGSQPQHF.

The chain joins TRBV15 to TRBJ2-1, with D possibly matching TRBD2 (7 bases). This CDR3 spans 16 amino acids. Between the trimmed V and J ends, which lost 5 bases and 5 bases, there was a span of 19 bases. Germline CDR1 reads LNHNV; CDR2 reads YYDKDF (reference sequence). CDR3 nucleotides: TGTGCCACCAGCCCCCAGGGGAGGGGGACCCACAATGAGCAGTTCTTC. As protein: CATSPQGRGTHNEQFF.

This clone was seen once. This chain uses TRBV28 with TRBJ2-1; tentatively, D is TRBD2 (6 bases). Trimming removed 5 bases from V and 4 bases from J, with 12 bases in between. This CDR3 is built from 14 residues. Looked up from germline, CDR1 is MDHEN and CDR2 is SYDVKM. The CDR3 loop reads CASSKEGLYNEQFF. DNA for the CDR3: TGTGCCAGCAGTAAAGAGGGACTGTACAATGAGCAGTTCTTC.

The rearrangement links TRBV7-2 to TRBJ2-7; 9 bases map to TRBD2. CDR1 and CDR2 from the germline V gene are SGHTA and FQGNSA. The CDR3 loop spans 15 amino acids. V trimming: 5 bases; J trimming: 3 bases; junction bases outside the gene matches: 8. CDR3 nucleotide sequence: TGTGCCAGCAGCCCCGGCGGGGGGGCTGGCTACGAGCAGTACTTC. Amino acids: CASSPGGGAGYEQYF.

This clone was detected only a few times. CDR3 residues: CASSPGTSSYEQYF. DNA of the CDR3: TGTGCCAGCTCACCAGGTACGAGCTCCTACGAGCAGTACTTC. The chain couples TRBV18 to TRBJ2-7, with no clear D. The CDR3 totals 14 residues. Germline values: CDR1 KGHSH, CDR2 LQKENI. Deletions cut 2 bases from V and 0 bases from J, with 8 bases between. Supplemented by reference TRBV18 and TRBJ2-7, the full variable domain reads NAGVMQNPRHLVRRRGQEARLRCSPMKGHSHVYWYRQLPEEGLKFMVYLQKENIIDESGMPKERFSAEFPKEGPSILRIQQVVRGDSAAYFCASSPGTSSYEQYFGPGTRLTVT.

The rearrangement joins TRBV28 to TRBJ2-1; 7 nucleotides agree with TRBD1. The CDR3 spans 17 residues. Germline V CDR1 and CDR2: MDHEN, SYDVKM. With V trimmed by 8 bases and J by 6 bases, 19 bases remained unmatched. The CDR3 sequence is CASLTPDRVSVGNEQFF. The CDR3 DNA reads as TGTGCCAGCTTGACCCCTGACAGGGTTTCGGTGGGCAATGAGCAGTTCTTC.

V usage is TRBV5-4 and J usage is TRBJ2-1, with 13 bases that match TRBD2. Germline V lookup: CDR1 SGHNT, CDR2 YYREEE (reference sequence). CDR3 length equals 16 residues. J lost 8 bases, V lost 2 bases, and 7 bases had no gene match. Written as DNA, the CDR3 is TGTGCCAGCAGCTTCAAACTAGCGGGAGGGCATGATGAGCAGTTCTTC. It is translated as CASSFKLAGGHDEQFF.

The genes are TRBV9 and TRBJ2-3, with 10 positions matching TRBD2. The CDR3 length is 17 residues. Germline V lookup: CDR1 SGDLS, CDR2 YYNGEE. The trim removed 3 bases at V and 1 base at J, leaving 8 bases unmatched. CDR3 region: CASSGPSGSGGTDTQYF. The CDR3 coding sequence is TGTGCCAGCAGCGGACCTAGCGGGAGTGGGGGCACAGATACGCAGTATTTT. Drawing the rest from reference TRBV9 and TRBJ2-3, the complete variable domain is DSGVTQTPKHLITATGQRVTLRCSPRSGDLSVYWYQQSLDQGLQFLIQYYNGEERAKGNILERFSAQQFPDLHSELNLSSLELGDSALYFCASSGPSGSGGTDTQYFGPGTRLTVL.

The V call is TRBV6-4, the J call TRBJ2-1, with D uncertain. There are 15 residues in the CDR3. V shed 4 bases and J shed 0 bases, with 10 bases lying between them. Germline V gene sequence: CDR1 MRHNA, CDR2 SNTAGT. In DNA, the CDR3 is TGTGCCAGCAGTGTATCAACCAGCTCCTACAATGAGCAGTTCTTC. Translating gives CASSVSTSSYNEQFF.

The chain joins TRBV5-5 to TRBJ2-5; D perhaps matches TRBD2 (6 bases). The germline CDR1 and CDR2 sequences are SGHKS and YYEKEE (reference sequence). The ends were cut back, 1 base at V and 5 bases at J, with 18 bases in the middle. The CDR3 is made up of 16 amino acids. The DNA of the CDR3 is TGTGCCAGCAGCTTGAATTTAAGGGGCGGAGGGGAGACCCAGTACTTC. The encoded protein is CASSLNLRGGGETQYF.

This clone was recorded only once. The rearrangement uses TRBV21-1 and TRBJ2-1; the table's TRBD1 call for D was not verified on the DNA. TRBV21-1 is tagged as a pseudogene. This CDR3 is built from 16 residues. The CDR3 reads CASSKKAQGQAYEQFF. Written as DNA, the CDR3 is TGTGCCAGCAGCAAAAAAGCGCAGGGACAGGCGTATGAGCAGTTCTTC.

The genes are TRBV15 and TRBJ2-1; 9 bases line up with TRBD2. The V gene's germline CDR1 is LNHNV and CDR2 YYDKDF (reference sequence). The CDR3 has 16 residues. V lost 0 bases and J lost 5; bases outside the gene matches: 5. The CDR3 reads CATSRDRLAVDNEQFF. The CDR3 DNA is TGTGCCACCAGCAGAGATAGACTAGCGGTGGACAATGAGCAGTTCTTC.

The chain joins TRBV28 to TRBJ2-1, with 11 bases fitting TRBD2. The CDR3 is made up of 14 amino acids. CDR1 is MDHEN and CDR2 is SYDVKM in the germline V gene. The V and J ends lost 5 bases and 12 bases, in that order; junction bases with no gene match: 9. The CDR3 sequence is CASSVSPSGGLQFF. CDR3 DNA: TGTGCCAGCAGTGTTTCGCCTAGCGGGGGGCTGCAGTTCTTC.

The chain combines TRBV5-1 with TRBJ2-1, with D uncertain. The germline CDR1 and CDR2 sequences are SGHRS and YFSETQ. The CDR3 extends over 12 amino acids. Trimming shortened V by 4 bases and J by 4 bases, and 6 bases separated the two germline ends. CDR3 residues: CASSELYNEQFF. In nucleotides, the CDR3 is TGCGCCAGCAGCGAGCTGTACAATGAGCAGTTCTTC.

The gene calls are TRBV6-5 and TRBJ1-2; no firm D call. Trimming took 4 bases from V and 5 from J, leaving 14 bases between them. This CDR3 region has 14 residues. Germline V gene sequence: CDR1 MNHEY, CDR2 SVGAGI. In DNA form, the CDR3 reads TGTGCCAGCAGTTCGCCTCGGGAGGGTTATGGCTACACCTTC. This codes for CASSSPREGYGYTF.

This clone appeared once. The V gene is TRBV6-5, the J gene TRBJ2-2; no clear D gene. The germline gives CDR1 MNHEY, CDR2 SVGAGI. This CDR3 has 16 amino acids. Trimming took off 0 bases at V and 5 bases at J, with 13 bases between the two ends. CDR3 DNA: TGTGCCAGCAGTTACTCCCCCGCTCGAGAAACCGGGGAGCTGTTTTTT. This sequence encodes CASSYSPARETGELFF.

The chain couples TRBV28 to TRBJ1-3, with D possibly being TRBD1 (6 bases). Trimming stripped 8 bases from V and 0 bases from J, with 17 bases between. The CDR3 loop spans 16 amino acids. Germline CDR1 and CDR2: MDHEN and SYDVKM. The CDR3 loop is CASRTGILDSGNTIYF. CDR3 DNA sequence: TGTGCCAGCCGAACAGGGATTCTAGACTCTGGAAACACCATATATTTT.

This chain's CDR3 is CASSLTASGTLDTQYF. CDR3 DNA: TGTGCCAGCAGTTTAACGGCTAGCGGGACGCTGGATACGCAGTATTTT. The rearrangement joins TRBV28 to TRBJ2-3, with 9 bases lining up with TRBD2. V lost 2 bases to trimming and J lost 6 bases; unmatched junction nucleotides: 9. Looked up from germline, CDR1 is MDHEN and CDR2 is SYDVKM. This CDR3 comprises 16 residues. Full variable domain (rest looked up from reference TRBV28 and TRBJ2-3): DVKVTQSSRYLVKRTGEKVFLECVQDMDHENMFWYRQDPGLGLRLIYFSYDVKMKEKGDIPEGYSVSREKKERFSLILESASTNQTSMYLCASSLTASGTLDTQYFGPGTRLTVL.

V gene TRBV15 combines with J gene TRBJ2-7, with TRBD1 matching 8 bases. J gave up 0 bases and V 0 bases, and 7 bases lay outside the gene matches. The CDR3 spans 17 residues. Germline assignment: CDR1 LNHNV and CDR2 YYDKDF (reference sequence). The CDR3 DNA follows: TGTGCCACCAGCAGAGATTTGACAGGGGTATTCTCCTACGAGCAGTACTTC. This translates into CATSRDLTGVFSYEQYF.

This clone was counted ten times or more. The CDR3 region has the DNA TGTGCTAGCGCCAGTTCCTCCCACACTGAAGCTTTCTTT. Translating it yields CASASSSHTEAFF. This chain uses TRBV12-5 with TRBJ1-1, with D unresolved. CDR1 and CDR2 (germline): LGHNT, FRNRAP. Trimming stripped 9 bases from V and 3 bases from J, with 14 bases between. This CDR3 region has 13 residues.